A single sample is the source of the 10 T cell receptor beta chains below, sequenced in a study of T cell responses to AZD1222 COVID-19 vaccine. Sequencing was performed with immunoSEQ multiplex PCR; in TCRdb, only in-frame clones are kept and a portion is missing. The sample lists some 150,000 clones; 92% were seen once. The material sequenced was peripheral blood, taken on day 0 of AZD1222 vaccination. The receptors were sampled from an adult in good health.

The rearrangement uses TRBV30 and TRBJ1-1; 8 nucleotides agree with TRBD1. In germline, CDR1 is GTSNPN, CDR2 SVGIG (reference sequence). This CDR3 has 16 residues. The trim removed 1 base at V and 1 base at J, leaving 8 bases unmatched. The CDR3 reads CAWSAGTGVGNTEAFF. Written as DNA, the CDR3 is TGTGCCTGGAGTGCCGGGACAGGAGTAGGGAACACTGAAGCTTTCTTT.

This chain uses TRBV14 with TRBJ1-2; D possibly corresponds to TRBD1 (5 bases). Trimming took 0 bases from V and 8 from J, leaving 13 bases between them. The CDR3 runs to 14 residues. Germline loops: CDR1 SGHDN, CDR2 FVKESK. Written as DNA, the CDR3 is TGTGCCAGCAGCCAAGATCTGGGGGTTGACGGCTACACCTTC. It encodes CASSQDLGVDGYTF.

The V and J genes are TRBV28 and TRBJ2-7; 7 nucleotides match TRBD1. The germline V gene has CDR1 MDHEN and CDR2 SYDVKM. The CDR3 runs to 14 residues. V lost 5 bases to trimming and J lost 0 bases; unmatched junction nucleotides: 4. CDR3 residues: CASSQTGYSYEQYF. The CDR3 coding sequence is TGTGCCAGCAGTCAGACAGGGTACTCCTACGAGCAGTACTTC.

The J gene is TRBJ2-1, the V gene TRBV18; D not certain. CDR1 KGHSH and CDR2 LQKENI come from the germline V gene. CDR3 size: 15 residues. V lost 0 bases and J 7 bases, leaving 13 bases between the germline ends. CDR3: CASSPPAAKRNEQFF. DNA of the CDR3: TGTGCCAGCTCACCACCGGCGGCAAAACGGAATGAGCAGTTCTTC.

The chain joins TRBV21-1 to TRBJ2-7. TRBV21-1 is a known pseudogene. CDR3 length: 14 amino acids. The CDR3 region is CASSTTSSPYEQYF. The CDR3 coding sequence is TGTGCCAGCAGCACTACAAGTTCCCCATACGAGCAGTACTTC.

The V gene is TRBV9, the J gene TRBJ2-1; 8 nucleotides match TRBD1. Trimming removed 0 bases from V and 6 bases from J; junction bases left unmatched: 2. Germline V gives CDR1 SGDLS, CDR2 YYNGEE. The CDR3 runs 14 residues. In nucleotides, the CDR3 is TGTGCCAGCAGCGTAGCGACAGGGGTCAATGAGCAGTTCTTC. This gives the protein CASSVATGVNEQFF.

The CDR3 nucleotides read TGTGCCTGGAGTGTATCGTCAAACACCGGGGAGCTGTTTTTT. Its protein product is CAWSVSSNTGELFF. This chain joins TRBV30 and TRBJ2-2; D gene uncertain. Germline loops: CDR1 GTSNPN, CDR2 SVGIG (reference sequence). The CDR3 totals 14 residues. The ends were cut back, 0 bases at V and 2 bases at J, with 7 bases in the middle.

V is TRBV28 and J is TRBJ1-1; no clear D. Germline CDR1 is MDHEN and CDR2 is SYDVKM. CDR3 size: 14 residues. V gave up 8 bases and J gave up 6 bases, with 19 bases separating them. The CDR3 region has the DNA TGTGCCAGCGTCATGCAGTCCTCTAGGGCTGAAGCTTTCTTT. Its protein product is CASVMQSSRAEAFF.

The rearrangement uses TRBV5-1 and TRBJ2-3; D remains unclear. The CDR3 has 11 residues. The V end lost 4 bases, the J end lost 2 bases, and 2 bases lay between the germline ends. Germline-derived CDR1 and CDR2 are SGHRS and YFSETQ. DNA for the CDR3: TGCGCCAGCAGCGACACAGATACGCAGTATTTT. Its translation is CASSDTDTQYF.

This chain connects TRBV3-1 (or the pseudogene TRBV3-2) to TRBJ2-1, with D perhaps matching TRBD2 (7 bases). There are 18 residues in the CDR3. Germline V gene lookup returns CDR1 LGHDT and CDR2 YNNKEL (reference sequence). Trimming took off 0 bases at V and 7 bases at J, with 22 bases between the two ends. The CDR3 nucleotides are TGTGCCAGCAGCCAAGATGGGGGGCTCGCGGGAGCTGCAAATGAGCAGTTCTTC. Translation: CASSQDGGLAGAANEQFF.